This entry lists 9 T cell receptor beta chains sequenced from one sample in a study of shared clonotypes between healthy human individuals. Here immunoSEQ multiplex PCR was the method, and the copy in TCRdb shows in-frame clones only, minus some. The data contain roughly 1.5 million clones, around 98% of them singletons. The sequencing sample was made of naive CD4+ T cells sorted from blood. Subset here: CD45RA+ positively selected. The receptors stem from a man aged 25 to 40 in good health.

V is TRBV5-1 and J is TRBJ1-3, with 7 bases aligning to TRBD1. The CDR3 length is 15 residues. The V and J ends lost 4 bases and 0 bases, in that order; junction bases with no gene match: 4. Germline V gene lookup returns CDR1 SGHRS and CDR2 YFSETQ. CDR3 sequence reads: CASSNRQGSGNTIYF. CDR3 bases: TGCGCCAGCAGCAATAGACAGGGCTCTGGAAACACCATATATTTT.

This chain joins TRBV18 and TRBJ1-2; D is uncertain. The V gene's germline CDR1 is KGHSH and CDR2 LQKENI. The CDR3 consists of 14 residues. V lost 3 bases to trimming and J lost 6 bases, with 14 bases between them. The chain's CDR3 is CASSPLSGFDGYTF. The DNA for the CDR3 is TGTGCCAGCTCACCTCTCTCCGGGTTTGATGGCTACACCTTC.

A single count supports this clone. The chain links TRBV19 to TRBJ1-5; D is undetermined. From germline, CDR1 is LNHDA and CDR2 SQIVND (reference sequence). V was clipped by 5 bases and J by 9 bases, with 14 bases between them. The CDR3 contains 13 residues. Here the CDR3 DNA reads TGTGCCAGTAGTTCAGGACTGGGAGGGCCCCAGCATTTT. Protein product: CASSSGLGGPQHF.

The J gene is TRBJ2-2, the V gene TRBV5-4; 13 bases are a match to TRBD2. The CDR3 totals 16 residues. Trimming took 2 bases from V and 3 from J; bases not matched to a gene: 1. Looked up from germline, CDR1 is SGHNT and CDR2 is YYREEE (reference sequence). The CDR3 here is CASSLGTSGDTGELFF. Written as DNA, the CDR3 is TGTGCCAGCAGCTTAGGGACTAGCGGGGACACCGGGGAGCTGTTTTTT.

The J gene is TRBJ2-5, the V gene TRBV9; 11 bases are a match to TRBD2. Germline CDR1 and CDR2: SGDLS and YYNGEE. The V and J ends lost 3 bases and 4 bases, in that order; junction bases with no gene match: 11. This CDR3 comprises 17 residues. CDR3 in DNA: TGTGCCAGCAGCGCCGGTAGCGGGAGGGCTATAGGAGAGACCCAGTACTTC. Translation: CASSAGSGRAIGETQYF.

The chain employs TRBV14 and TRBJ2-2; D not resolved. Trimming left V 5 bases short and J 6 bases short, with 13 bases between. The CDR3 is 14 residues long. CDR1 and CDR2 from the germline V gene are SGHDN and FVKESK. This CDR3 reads CASSALTISGELFF. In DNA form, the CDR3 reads TGTGCCAGCAGCGCCTTAACTATCTCCGGGGAGCTGTTTTTT.

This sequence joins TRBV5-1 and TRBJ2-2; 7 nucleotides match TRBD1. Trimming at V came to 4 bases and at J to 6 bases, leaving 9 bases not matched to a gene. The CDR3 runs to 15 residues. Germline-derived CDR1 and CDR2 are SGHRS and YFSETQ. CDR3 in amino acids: CASSHGDRAAGELFF. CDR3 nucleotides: TGCGCCAGCAGCCACGGCGACAGGGCGGCCGGGGAGCTGTTTTTT. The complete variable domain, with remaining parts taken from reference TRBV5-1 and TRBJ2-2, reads KAGVTQTPRYLIKTRGQQVTLSCSPISGHRSVSWYQQTPGQGLQFLFEYFSETQRNKGNFPGRFSGRQFSNSRSEMNVSTLELGDSALYLCASSHGDRAAGELFFGEGSRLTVL.

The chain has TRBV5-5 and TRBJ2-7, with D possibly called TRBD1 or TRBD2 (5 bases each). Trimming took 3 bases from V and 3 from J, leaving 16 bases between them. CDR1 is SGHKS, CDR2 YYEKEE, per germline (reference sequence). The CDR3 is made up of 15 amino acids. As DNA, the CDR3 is TGTGCCAGCAGCTCCCCGGGGCTCTTAAGCTACGAGCAGTACTTC. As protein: CASSSPGLLSYEQYF.

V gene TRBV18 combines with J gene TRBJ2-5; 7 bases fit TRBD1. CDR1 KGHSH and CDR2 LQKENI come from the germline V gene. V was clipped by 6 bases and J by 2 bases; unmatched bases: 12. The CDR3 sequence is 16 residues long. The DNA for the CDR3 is TGTGCCAGCTCTCATACCGCGACAGGGAAGCAAGAGACCCAGTACTTC. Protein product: CASSHTATGKQETQYF. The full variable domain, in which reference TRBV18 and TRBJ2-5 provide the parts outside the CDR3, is NAGVMQNPRHLVRRRGQEARLRCSPMKGHSHVYWYRQLPEEGLKFMVYLQKENIIDESGMPKERFSAEFPKEGPSILRIQQVVRGDSAAYFCASSHTATGKQETQYFGPGTRLLVL.